What follows are 7 T cell receptor beta chains derived from one specimen sequenced in a study of cytomegalovirus exposure and HLA in healthy donors. The study ran its PCR with 60 Vbeta and 13 Jbeta primers. The repertoire was sequenced with immunoSEQ multiplex PCR; TCRdb's copy has only in-frame clones and lacks some. The sample gives 60,000 to 65,000 clones, about 65% of which show up once; approximately 25% is in the top ten. The sample consisted of PBMCs. The receptors shown here come from a man aged 45 to 65 in good health and CMV-seropositive.

The CDR3 region is CAISSRGENTIYF. In DNA form, the CDR3 reads TGTGCCATCAGCTCCAGGGGCGAAAACACCATATATTTT. The chain carries TRBV10-3 and TRBJ1-3, with TRBD1 as a possible D gene (6 bases). The V gene lost 6 bases and the J gene lost 6 bases, with 12 bases spanning the gap. Germline lookup yields CDR1 ENHRY and CDR2 SYGVKD. The CDR3 is made up of 13 amino acids.

The table lists this clone with a count of one. J is TRBJ2-2 and V is TRBV5-1; TRBD2 might be the D (5 bases). With 5 bases removed from V and 6 bases from J, the gap between germline ends came to 8 bases. This CDR3 spans 12 amino acids. Germline-derived CDR1 and CDR2 are SGHRS and YFSETQ. CDR3 amino acids: CASRRAAGELFF. The DNA for the CDR3 is TGCGCCAGCAGGCGGGCGGCCGGGGAGCTGTTTTTT.

This sequence joins TRBV7-2 and TRBJ1-5; weak D call: TRBD1 (5 bases). This CDR3 is 14 amino acids long. V shed 3 bases and J shed 9 bases, with 15 bases lying between them. The germline CDR1 and CDR2 sequences are SGHTA and FQGNSA. CDR3 amino acids: CASSFTGPAGPQHF. For the CDR3, the DNA is TGTGCCAGCAGCTTTACAGGTCCCGCCGGGCCCCAGCATTTT.

V is TRBV10-3 and J is TRBJ2-5, with D hard to call. The CDR3 length is 15 residues. V lost 2 bases to trimming and J lost 1 base, with 11 bases between them. The germline CDR1 and CDR2 sequences are ENHRY and SYGVKD. The CDR3: CAISERELSQETQYF. The CDR3 DNA sequence: TGTGCCATCAGTGAGAGAGAATTATCCCAAGAGACCCAGTACTTC.

This clone was seen just once. CDR3 coding DNA: TGTGCCAGCAGCACCAGGGGAGTTAGCAATCAGCCCCAGCATTTT. Amino acids: CASSTRGVSNQPQHF. J is TRBJ1-5 and V is TRBV7-2, with D possibly TRBD1 on 6 matching bases. The germline gives CDR1 SGHTA, CDR2 FQGNSA. The V end lost 5 bases, the J end lost 0 bases, and 11 bases lay between the germline ends. CDR3 length: 15 amino acids.

In its sample, this clone was seen a few times. The gene calls are TRBV27 and TRBJ1-1, with 8 nucleotides matching TRBD1. V lost 4 bases, J lost 5 bases, and 3 bases stayed unmatched. This CDR3 spans 13 amino acids. Germline lookup yields CDR1 MNHEY and CDR2 SMNVEV (reference sequence). CDR3 bases: TGTGCCAGCAGTTCATACAGGGGGACTGAAGCTTTCTTT. This sequence encodes CASSSYRGTEAFF.

This chain links TRBV7-9 with TRBJ1-5; possible D gene TRBD1, 6 bases. V lost 4 bases to trimming and J lost 3 bases, with 10 bases between them. This CDR3 spans 14 amino acids. The germline CDR1 and CDR2 sequences are SEHNR and FQNEAQ (reference sequence). The CDR3 region is CASSSTGPNQPQHF. The CDR3 nucleotides read TGTGCCAGCAGCTCGACAGGTCCCAATCAGCCCCAGCATTTT.